These 27 T cell receptor beta chains originate from one sample sequenced in a study of control samples from healthy donors and cancer patients. Using immunoSEQ multiplex PCR, the repertoire was profiled, and TCRdb retains in-frame clones only, with some absent. The sample lists over 150,000 clones; more than 90% were seen once. Input material: blood. The receptors stem from a woman aged 40 to 55 in good health.

This chain connects TRBV11-3 to TRBJ2-1; the D is unclear. This CDR3 region has 15 residues. Germline assignment: CDR1 SGHNT and CDR2 YENEEA. V was clipped by 1 base and J by 0 bases, with 7 bases between them. The CDR3 region is CASSLVYSSYNEQFF. The CDR3 nucleotides are TGTGCCAGCAGCTTAGTATACAGCTCCTACAATGAGCAGTTCTTC.

A word on this clone: The sample carries other DNA sequences with the same CDR3. The rearrangement uses TRBV19 and TRBJ1-1, with no clear D. V lost 6 bases to trimming and J lost 1 base, with 6 bases between them. CDR1 and CDR2 (germline): LNHDA, SQIVND (reference sequence). The CDR3 spans 12 residues. The CDR3 DNA sequence: TGTGCCAGTAGGTTAGGGAACACTGAAGCTTTCTTT. It encodes CASRLGNTEAFF.

The chain is built from TRBV19 and TRBJ2-3; D is perhaps TRBD1 (5 bases). The V gene's germline CDR1 is LNHDA and CDR2 SQIVND (reference sequence). Trimming left V 2 bases short and J 0 bases short, with 12 bases between. This CDR3 spans 16 amino acids. The CDR3 spells CASSITGTGSTDTQYF. As DNA, the CDR3 is TGTGCCAGTAGTATAACAGGAACAGGTAGCACAGATACGCAGTATTTT.

The chain carries TRBV7-8 and TRBJ1-6, with 8 bases aligning to TRBD1. The CDR3 consists of 16 residues. CDR1 is SGHVS, CDR2 FQNEAQ, per germline. The ends lost 3 bases at V and 7 bases at J; junction bases unmatched: 8. CDR3 loop: CASSFRDRSFNSPLHF. CDR3 DNA sequence: TGTGCCAGCAGCTTTAGGGACAGGAGCTTCAATTCACCCCTCCACTTT.

The chain couples TRBV9 to TRBJ2-5; 8 bases map to TRBD2. J gave up 6 bases and V 2 bases, and 3 bases lay outside the gene matches. From germline, CDR1 is SGDLS and CDR2 YYNGEE. This CDR3 spans 13 amino acids. CDR3 protein: CASSVTSAKTQYF. The DNA of the CDR3 is TGTGCCAGCAGCGTGACTAGCGCGAAGACCCAGTACTTC.

This chain links TRBV19 with TRBJ1-1; no reliable D call. This CDR3 spans 14 amino acids. CDR1 and CDR2 (germline): LNHDA, SQIVND (reference sequence). V shed 0 bases and J shed 2 bases, with 7 bases lying between them. The chain's CDR3 is CASSIDWGNTEAFF. In DNA, the CDR3 is TGTGCCAGTAGTATAGATTGGGGAAACACTGAAGCTTTCTTT.

The rearrangement joins TRBV27 to TRBJ2-4, with 9 bases that match TRBD1. The CDR3 is made up of 14 amino acids. Germline CDR1 and CDR2: MNHEY and SMNVEV (reference sequence). J was trimmed by 7 bases and V by 2 bases; bases with no gene match: 3. DNA for the CDR3: TGTGCCAGCAGTTTAGCCGGACAGGGGAACATTCAGTACTTC. Translating gives CASSLAGQGNIQYF.

This chain links TRBV11-2 with TRBJ2-3; TRBD2 matches 13 bases. This CDR3 has 19 amino acids. The germline gives CDR1 SGHAT, CDR2 FQNNGV. With V trimmed by 7 bases and J by 1 base, 14 bases remained unmatched. The chain's CDR3 is CASIPGLAGRPGRTDTQYF. The CDR3 DNA sequence: TGTGCCAGCATCCCGGGACTAGCGGGGCGTCCAGGACGCACAGATACGCAGTATTTT.

The V gene is TRBV5-1, the J gene TRBJ2-5, with 10 bases fitting TRBD2. The V and J ends lost 0 bases and 6 bases, in that order; junction bases with no gene match: 8. The CDR3 is made up of 16 amino acids. Germline V gives CDR1 SGHRS, CDR2 YFSETQ. CDR3 region: CASSLVLAGARKTQYF. In DNA form, the CDR3 reads TGCGCCAGCAGCTTGGTTCTAGCGGGGGCCCGGAAGACCCAGTACTTC.

The V gene is TRBV25-1, the J gene TRBJ2-7; 11 positions agree with TRBD2. CDR3 length equals 16 residues. The germline CDR1 and CDR2 sequences are MGHDK and SYGVNS. The J segment lost 1 base and the V segment lost 4 bases, leaving 6 bases of the junction unmatched. The CDR3 here is CASSAPTSGASYEQYF. CDR3 DNA: TGTGCCAGCAGTGCCCCGACTAGCGGGGCGTCCTACGAGCAGTACTTC.

The V and J genes are TRBV7-9 and TRBJ1-6; no clear D gene. The germline CDR1 and CDR2 sequences are SEHNR and FQNEAQ (reference sequence). The germline V and J ends were trimmed by 2 bases and 9 bases, with 5 bases remaining between them. The CDR3 runs to 12 residues. CDR3 in amino acids: CASSLFPSPLHF. In DNA form, the CDR3 reads TGTGCCAGCAGCTTATTTCCTTCACCCCTCCACTTT. Full variable domain (outside the CDR3, taken from reference TRBV7-9 and TRBJ1-6): DTGVSQNPRHKITKRGQNVTFRCDPISEHNRLYWYRQTLGQGPEFLTYFQNEAQLEKSRLLSDRFSAERPKGSFSTLEIQRTEQGDSAMYLCASSLFPSPLHFGNGTRLTVT.

The chain is built from TRBV4-1 and TRBJ2-3, with 8 bases aligning to TRBD2. The CDR3 has 16 residues. V lost 4 bases, J lost 4 bases, and 10 bases stayed unmatched. The V gene's germline CDR1 is MGHRA and CDR2 YSYEKL. The CDR3 here is CASSPLGAGVADTQYF. DNA of the CDR3: TGCGCCAGCAGCCCGTTAGGAGCGGGGGTAGCAGATACGCAGTATTTT.

The chain couples TRBV6-2 or TRBV6-3 to TRBJ2-3; 10 nucleotides match TRBD2. The CDR3 length is 17 residues. V trimming: 4 bases; J trimming: 2 bases; junction bases outside the gene matches: 9. The germline CDR1 and CDR2 sequences are MNHEY and SVGEGT. The CDR3, as DNA: TGTGCCAGCAGTTCCCTAGCGGGGGCCCTCCCCACAGATACGCAGTATTTT. Its translation is CASSSLAGALPTDTQYF.

The chain employs TRBV27 and TRBJ1-6; D call uncertain. This CDR3 spans 14 amino acids. The germline V gene encodes CDR1 MNHEY and CDR2 SMNVEV (reference sequence). V was clipped by 8 bases and J by 9 bases, with 17 bases between them. Here the CDR3 DNA reads TGTGCCAGCGCCCCCGGGTTTATTAGTTCACCCCTCCACTTT. It codes for CASAPGFISSPLHF.

The chain combines TRBV12-3 or TRBV12-4 with TRBJ1-1; 7 bases match TRBD1. The CDR3 sequence is 13 residues long. The V and J ends lost 7 bases and 8 bases, in that order; junction bases with no gene match: 10. This CDR3 reads CASTVGQAEEAFF. DNA for the CDR3: TGTGCCAGCACCGTCGGACAGGCCGAAGAAGCTTTCTTT.

DNA of the CDR3: TGTGCCAGCAGTGAACTGACAAATCAGAACACTGAAGCTTTCTTT. Protein sequence: CASSELTNQNTEAFF. V and J are TRBV6-1 and TRBJ1-1; D is unclear. With 2 bases removed from V and 1 base from J, the gap between germline ends came to 11 bases. Germline V gene sequence: CDR1 MNHNS, CDR2 SASEGT. This CDR3 comprises 15 residues.

The CDR3 nucleotides are TGTGCCAGCAGCTCCAGGGGGCCCTCCTCTGGAAACACCATATATTTT. Translation gives CASSSRGPSSGNTIYF. The chain couples TRBV5-4 to TRBJ1-3, with 8 bases that match TRBD1. Germline loops: CDR1 SGHNT, CDR2 YYREEE (reference sequence). The CDR3 consists of 16 residues. J was trimmed by 0 bases and V by 3 bases; bases with no gene match: 5.

V is TRBV28 and J is TRBJ1-3; D perhaps matches TRBD1 (5 bases). Per the germline V gene, CDR1 is MDHEN and CDR2 is SYDVKM. Trimming cost V 3 bases and J 1 base, with 16 bases left between them. This CDR3 comprises 17 residues. CDR3 in amino acids: CASSFRVKRLSGNTIYF. CDR3 DNA: TGTGCCAGCAGTTTCAGGGTGAAGCGACTGTCTGGAAACACCATATATTTT.

This clone was detected only once. The CDR3 spells CASSQGQGGSPLHF. CDR3 nucleotide sequence: TGTGCCAGCAGCCAAGGACAGGGCGGTTCACCCCTCCACTTT. The chain links TRBV3-1 (or the pseudogene TRBV3-2) to TRBJ1-6; TRBD1 matches at 7 bases. In germline, CDR1 is LGHDT, CDR2 YNNKEL (reference sequence). The CDR3 loop spans 14 amino acids. After removal of 1 base from V and 9 bases from J, the junction contained 3 bases not matched to a gene.

The V call is TRBV5-1, the J call TRBJ2-5, with a tentative D call TRBD1 (6 bases). This CDR3 has 15 amino acids. Germline loops: CDR1 SGHRS, CDR2 YFSETQ. Trimming cost V 4 bases and J 5 bases, with 18 bases left between them. CDR3 nucleotides: TGCGCCAGCAGCCTACAGGGAGTTTTTTGGGAGACCCAGTACTTC. It translates to CASSLQGVFWETQYF.

The chain has TRBV6-1 and TRBJ1-3, with D unresolved. Germline CDR1 MNHNS, CDR2 SASEGT. Trimming shortened V by 6 bases and J by 10 bases, and 16 bases separated the two germline ends. The CDR3 contains 13 residues. The CDR3 DNA reads TGTGCCAGCAGCACCACCGGGCCCGGGACCATATATTTT. This sequence encodes CASSTTGPGTIYF.

V is TRBV11-2 and J is TRBJ1-1; D gene ambiguous. There are 12 residues in the CDR3. V shed 4 bases and J shed 9 bases, with 12 bases lying between them. The V gene's germline CDR1 is SGHAT and CDR2 FQNNGV. Here the CDR3 DNA reads TGTGCCAGCAGCTCCGACACCCGGCAAGCTTTCTTT. Translation: CASSSDTRQAFF.

The V call is TRBV11-3, the J call TRBJ2-3; possible D gene TRBD2, 6 bases. The CDR3 sequence is 14 residues long. Germline CDR1 SGHNT, CDR2 YENEEA. V was pared by 6 bases and J by 2 bases, with 12 bases between. In DNA form, the CDR3 reads TGTGCCAGCAGGGACGGGGGTCACACAGATACGCAGTATTTT. This gives the protein CASRDGGHTDTQYF.

The chain recombines TRBV6-5 with TRBJ1-5; 8 bases agree with TRBD1. The CDR3 contains 14 residues. Losses at the gene ends were 4 bases for V and 4 bases for J; bases not matched to a gene: 3. Germline V gene lookup returns CDR1 MNHEY and CDR2 SVGAGI. The CDR3 DNA follows: TGTGCCAGCAGTTCTAACAGGGGGAATCAGCCCCAGCATTTT. Protein: CASSSNRGNQPQHF.

This sequence joins TRBV28 and TRBJ2-2; unclear D gene. Germline CDR1 reads MDHEN; CDR2 reads SYDVKM. CDR3 size: 16 residues. V was cut by 0 bases and J by 3 bases, with 11 bases left in between. The CDR3 is CASSLWVSFDTGELFF. The CDR3 DNA sequence: TGTGCCAGCAGTTTATGGGTCAGTTTTGACACCGGGGAGCTGTTTTTT.

The chain uses TRBV27 and TRBJ2-7; D is unresolved. This CDR3 is 11 amino acids long. Germline CDR1 is MNHEY and CDR2 is SMNVEV (reference sequence). V shed 7 bases and J shed 5 bases, with 9 bases lying between them. CDR3 sequence (DNA): TGTGCCAGCACCGAAGGGAACGAGCAGTACTTC. It is translated as CASTEGNEQYF.

The rearrangement uses TRBV3-1 (or the pseudogene TRBV3-2) and TRBJ1-2, with 10 bases identical to TRBD1. This CDR3 has 15 residues. The trim removed 0 bases at V and 7 bases at J, leaving 5 bases unmatched. From germline, CDR1 is LGHDT and CDR2 YNNKEL (reference sequence). CDR3 region: CASSQEPGQGFGYTF. As DNA, the CDR3 is TGTGCCAGCAGCCAAGAACCGGGACAGGGGTTTGGCTACACCTTC.